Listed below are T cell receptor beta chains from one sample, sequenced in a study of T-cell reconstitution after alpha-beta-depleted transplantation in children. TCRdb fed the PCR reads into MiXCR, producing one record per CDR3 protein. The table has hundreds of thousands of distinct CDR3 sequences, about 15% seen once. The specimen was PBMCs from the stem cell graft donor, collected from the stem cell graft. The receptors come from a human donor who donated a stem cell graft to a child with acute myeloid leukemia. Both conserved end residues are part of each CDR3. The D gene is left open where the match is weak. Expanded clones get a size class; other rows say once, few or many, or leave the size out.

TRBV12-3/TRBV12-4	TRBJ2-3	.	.	TGTGCCATCAGACCACAGGCAGATACGCAGTATTTT	CAIRPQADTQYF
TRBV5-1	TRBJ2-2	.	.	TGCGCCAGCAGCTTGAACGAGCAGAACACCGGGGAGCTGTTTTTT	CASSLNEQNTGELFF
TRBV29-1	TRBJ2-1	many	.	TGCAGCGTTGACCAGTACAATGAGCAGTTCTTC	CSVDQYNEQFF
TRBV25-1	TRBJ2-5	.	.	TGTGCCAGCAGTGAACTTCGACGGACCGACCAAGAGACCCAGTACTTC	CASSELRRTDQETQYF
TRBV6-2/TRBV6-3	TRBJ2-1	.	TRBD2	TGTGCCAGCAGTGAGCGGGGGTACAGGCAGTTCTTC	CASSERGYRQFF
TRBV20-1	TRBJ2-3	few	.	TGCAGTGCTCACGGCCCAGAGAAGGAGCCAAGCACAGATACGCAGTATTTT	CSAHGPEKEPSTDTQYF
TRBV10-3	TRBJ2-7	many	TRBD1	TGTGCCATCAGTGAGTCGGGGACAGGACTACCCTACGAGCAGTACTTC	CAISESGTGLPYEQYF
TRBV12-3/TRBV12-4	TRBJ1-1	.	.	TGTGCCAGCACCGGAGGAGACAGTCTGAACACTGAAGCTTTCTTT	CASTGGDSLNTEAFF
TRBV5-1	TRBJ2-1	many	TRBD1	TGTGCCAGCAGCCCCGGACAGGGGGGAAATGAGCAGTTCTTC	CASSPGQGGNEQFF
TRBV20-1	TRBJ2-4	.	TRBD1	TGCAGTGCTAGAGTGGGGTCACAGGGGCAGGTTCAGTACTTC	CSARVGSQGQVQYF
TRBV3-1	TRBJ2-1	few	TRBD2	TGTGCCAGCAGCCGCGTAGCGGGGGCAGGACGAGGTGAGCAGTTCTTC	CASSRVAGAGRGEQFF
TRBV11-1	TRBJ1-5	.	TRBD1	TGTGCCAGCAGCCTTGACAGGGGGACAAATAGCAATCAGCCCCAGCATTTT	CASSLDRGTNSNQPQHF
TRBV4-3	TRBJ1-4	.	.	TGCGCCAGCAGCCTTCTTTACCAGGGCAAGAATGAAAAACTGTTTTTT	CASSLLYQGKNEKLFF